The rows below give T cell receptor beta chains drawn from one sample of a study of T cell responses to AZD1222 COVID-19 vaccine. Assay used: immunoSEQ multiplex PCR; TCRdb lists only in-frame clones, some missing. The sample includes about 160,000 clones, more than 90% of them seen just once. The source was peripheral blood, collected 28 days after the second AZD1222 dose. The source of these receptors is an adult who received the AZD1222 COVID-19 vaccine. Both conserved end residues are part of each CDR3. A D gene is named only where the DNA matches it firmly. Size tells how often a clone was seen (once, few, many) or the class of an expanded clone, and some rows leave it out.

abundance | j_gene | d_gene | v_gene | CDR3nt | CDR3aa
- | TRBJ1-1 | - | TRBV18 | TGTGCCAGCTCAATGGGAAACCCAATGAACACTGAAGCTTTCTTT | CASSMGNPMNTEAFF
- | TRBJ2-3 | - | TRBV4-2 | TGTGCCAGCAGCCAAGATCCCCAGCTGGGTACAGATACGCAGTATTTT | CASSQDPQLGTDTQYF
- | TRBJ2-2 | TRBD2 | TRBV11-2 | TGTGCCAGCAGCTTAGTAAGCGGGAGTGTCGGGGAGCTGTTTTTT | CASSLVSGSVGELFF
- | TRBJ2-7 | TRBD1 | TRBV6-7 | TGTGCCAGCAGTCGGACAGGGTTGAACTCCTACGAGCAGTACTTC | CASSRTGLNSYEQYF
- | TRBJ2-7 | - | TRBV4-1 | TGCGCCAGCAGCCAAGAGTCGGTCGGGGGTAGGTACGAGCAGTACTTC | CASSQESVGGRYEQYF
- | TRBJ1-1 | - | TRBV6-2/TRBV6-3 | TGTGCCAGCAGTCGTTTGGGGCGGCAGAATCCTGGGGACACTGAAGCTTTCTTT | CASSRLGRQNPGDTEAFF
- | TRBJ2-7 | - | TRBV15 | TGTGCCACCAGCAGGGTTCCGGGACCCCCCTACGAGCAGTACTTC | CATSRVPGPPYEQYF
- | TRBJ2-2 | TRBD2 | TRBV15 | TGTGCCACCAGCGACCCCCGGGGGGCCGGGGAGCTGTTTTTT | CATSDPRGAGELFF
once | TRBJ1-3 | - | TRBV28 | TGTGCCAGCAGTTTATCAGGCAACTCTGGAAACACCATATATTTT | CASSLSGNSGNTIYF
- | TRBJ2-1 | TRBD2 | TRBV2 | TGTGCCAGCACCCCGCAGGGACTAGCGGTTTCGGGGTCGGGTGAGCAGTTCTTC | CASTPQGLAVSGSGEQFF
- | TRBJ2-5 | - | TRBV21-1 | TGTGCCAGCAGCACCCGGGCCTTGAGGACCCAGTACTTC | CASSTRALRTQYF
- | TRBJ1-5 | - | TRBV21-1 | TGTGCCAGCAACCAGTTAGACAGTCAGCCCCAGCATTTT | CASNQLDSQPQHF
- | TRBJ2-2 | TRBD1 | TRBV5-4 | TGTGCCAGCAGTTTGGGACAGGGGGCGCCCACCGGGGAGCTGTTTTTT | CASSLGQGAPTGELFF
- | TRBJ2-2 | - | TRBV19 | TGTGCCAGTAGTACGGGGGTGGTCACCGGGGAGCTGTTTTTT | CASSTGVVTGELFF
- | TRBJ2-7 | - | TRBV2 | TGTGCCAGCAGTGGCGGAGGGGCTGGGTTTGAGTACGAGCAGTACTTC | CASSGGGAGFEYEQYF
- | TRBJ2-5 | - | TRBV18 | TGTGCCAGCTCACCAGCGACATTGGCGGAGACCCAGTACTTC | CASSPATLAETQYF
- | TRBJ2-2 | - | TRBV3-1/TRBV3-2 | TGTGCCAGCAGCCAACCCCTCCCTAACACCGGGGAGCTGTTTTTT | CASSQPLPNTGELFF
- | TRBJ2-5 | - | TRBV6-5 | TGTGCCAGCAGTTGGGACCTTGCGGACCAGTACTTC | CASSWDLADQYF
- | TRBJ2-5 | TRBD1 | TRBV5-8 | TGTGCCAGCCGACCTGGGACAGGGACTCAAGAGACCCAGTACTTC | CASRPGTGTQETQYF
- | TRBJ2-3 | TRBD2 | TRBV7-3 | TGTGCCAGCAGCCCAACCGGGACTAGCGGGAGCACAGATACGCAGTATTTT | CASSPTGTSGSTDTQYF
- | TRBJ2-5 | TRBD1 | TRBV25-1 | TGTGCCAGCAGTGCTTCCGGGACAGGGTCCTCAGAGACCCAGTACTTC | CASSASGTGSSETQYF
- | TRBJ2-1 | TRBD2 | TRBV4-1 | TGCGCCAGCGCCCGGGCTAGCGGGAAGGCTGAGCAGTTCTTC | CASARASGKAEQFF
- | TRBJ2-7 | - | TRBV3-1/TRBV3-2 | TGTGCCAGCAGCCAAGATCAGGGGTGGGGCAGGGAGAGTGCTGGTCCCAACTTC | CASSQDQGWGRESAGPNF
- | TRBJ1-6 | - | TRBV18 | TGTGCCAGCTCACCACCGGGCAGGGTATTAAGTTCACCCCTCCACTTT | CASSPPGRVLSSPLHF
- | TRBJ1-4 | - | TRBV6-5 | TGTGCCAGCAACCTTAATGAAAAACTGTTTTTT | CASNLNEKLFF
- | TRBJ2-1 | TRBD2 | TRBV7-9 | TGTGCCAGCAGCCCGAGCGGGAGTTCCTACAATGAGCAGTTCTTC | CASSPSGSSYNEQFF
- | TRBJ2-3 | - | TRBV5-4 | TGTGCCAGCAGCTTGGCTCAGGGCCCAGATACGCAGTATTTT | CASSLAQGPDTQYF